These 21 T cell receptor beta chains share one sample of origin, sequenced in a study of T cells after yellow fever vaccination. From the 5' RACE reads, TCRdb called clonotypes with MiXCR, one entry per CDR3 protein. The table has approximately 300,000 distinct CDR3 sequences, 6.5% to 8.5% seen once; the top ten hold about a sixth. Sequenced material: PBMCs, taken about 41 days after the first yellow fever vaccination. These receptors were obtained from a man between 18 and 35 years old who received the YFV17D yellow fever vaccine.

This clonotype was seen many times. The V and J genes are TRBV7-2 and TRBJ1-1, with D tentatively TRBD1 (5 bases). CDR1 SGHTA and CDR2 FQGNSA come from the germline V gene. The CDR3 spans 16 residues. Trimming removed 2 bases from V and 4 bases from J, with 17 bases in between. This chain's CDR3 is CASSLRVGTLGTEAFF. CDR3 DNA: TGTGCCAGCAGCTTAAGGGTGGGGACTTTAGGCACTGAAGCTTTCTTT.

This clonotype has more than one count but fewer than ten. The rearrangement joins TRBV20-1 to TRBJ2-7; weak D call: TRBD1 (6 bases). V was pared by 3 bases and J by 0 bases, with 9 bases between. In germline, CDR1 is DFQATT, CDR2 SNEGSKA (reference sequence). The CDR3 extends over 13 amino acids. The CDR3 bases are TGCAGTGCTAGTGACAGGAGCTCCTACGAGCAGTACGTC. This gives the protein CSASDRSSYEQYV.

There are many counts of this clonotype. The rearrangement joins TRBV29-1 to TRBJ2-3, with D unresolved. The CDR3 sequence is 11 residues long. Germline V gives CDR1 SQVTM, CDR2 ANQGSEA. V was pared by 7 bases and J by 2 bases, with 7 bases between. For the CDR3, the DNA is TGCAGCGCCTCGGACACAGATACGCAGTATTTT. It translates to CSASDTDTQYF.

The V gene is TRBV23-1, the J gene TRBJ2-7; possible D gene TRBD2, 5 bases. TRBV23-1 is sorted into the ORF group, with uncertain function. V was trimmed by 7 bases and J by 2 bases, leaving 12 bases between them. The length of the CDR3 is 13 residues. The CDR3, as DNA: TGCGCCAGCATACGGGGTTTAACCTACGAGCAGTACTTC. It encodes CASIRGLTYEQYF.

A few counts support this clonotype. V is TRBV19 and J is TRBJ1-5; the D is unclear. The CDR3 covers 15 residues. V was shortened by 3 bases and J by 7 bases, with 16 bases between the two germline ends. Germline lookup yields CDR1 LNHDA and CDR2 SQIVND (reference sequence). CDR3 sequence: CASSIGNAGRQPQHF. DNA of the CDR3: TGTGCCAGTAGTATTGGTAACGCGGGGAGACAGCCCCAGCATTTT.

This clonotype has a handful of counts. The rearrangement joins TRBV5-1 to TRBJ1-1; 9 bases are a match to TRBD1. The CDR3 runs to 13 residues. The germline V gene encodes CDR1 SGHRS and CDR2 YFSETQ. Unmatched junction bases numbered 4, after V lost 5 bases and J lost 5 bases. CDR3 amino acids: CASSMTGGTEAFF. Written as DNA, the CDR3 is TGCGCCAGCAGTATGACAGGGGGGACTGAAGCTTTCTTT. Together with reference TRBV5-1 and TRBJ1-1, the CDR3 gives the full variable domain: KAGVTQTPRYLIKTRGQQVTLSCSPISGHRSVSWYQQTPGQGLQFLFEYFSETQRNKGNFPGRFSGRQFSNSRSEMNVSTLELGDSALYLCASSMTGGTEAFFGQGTRLTVV.

The V and J genes are TRBV4-2 and TRBJ2-3; TRBD1 agrees at 7 bases. CDR1 LGHNA and CDR2 YNFKEQ come from the germline V gene. The trim removed 1 base at V and 7 bases at J, leaving 2 bases unmatched. The CDR3 consists of 13 residues. This CDR3 reads CASSQGTGHTQYF. The CDR3 bases are TGTGCCAGCAGCCAAGGGACAGGTCATACGCAGTATTTT.

The chain has TRBV13 and TRBJ2-3; the match to TRBD2 covers 8 bases. The CDR3 spans 15 residues. V gave up 0 bases and J gave up 6 bases; unmatched junction bases: 5. Germline V gene sequence: CDR1 PRHDT, CDR2 FYEKMQ (reference sequence). CDR3 coding DNA: TGTGCCAGCAGCTTAGGTCTAGCGGGTCAGGATACGCAGTATTTT. Its translation: CASSLGLAGQDTQYF.

The J gene is TRBJ1-4, the V gene TRBV30; the D gene is possibly TRBD1 (6 bases). This CDR3 contains 13 residues. V shed 0 bases and J shed 8 bases, with 10 bases lying between them. From germline, CDR1 is GTSNPN and CDR2 SVGIG (reference sequence). The CDR3 spells CAWSVGQGEKLFF. Written as DNA, the CDR3 is TGTGCCTGGAGTGTGGGGCAGGGGGAAAAACTGTTTTTT.

The chain uses TRBV6-1 and TRBJ1-5, with unresolved D. The V end was cut by 5 bases, the J end by 5 bases, with 10 bases between. This CDR3 contains 13 residues. The germline V gene encodes CDR1 MNHNS and CDR2 SASEGT. Here the CDR3 reads CASSRRVDQPQHF. CDR3 nucleotides: TGTGCCAGCAGTCGGAGGGTCGATCAGCCCCAGCATTTT.

This clonotype was observed at least ten times. This chain links TRBV12-3 or TRBV12-4 with TRBJ2-2, with D unresolved. This CDR3 comprises 12 residues. Trimming pared 5 bases from V and 6 bases from J, leaving 7 bases between. The CDR3 sequence: CASSVPPGELFF. The CDR3 DNA follows: TGTGCCAGCAGTGTCCCGCCCGGGGAGCTGTTTTTT.

The chain has TRBV5-1 and TRBJ2-1; 8 nucleotides line up with TRBD1. Per the germline V gene, CDR1 is SGHRS and CDR2 is YFSETQ. Trimming at V came to 0 bases and at J to 10 bases, leaving 9 bases not matched to a gene. This CDR3 region has 15 residues. CDR3 sequence: CASSLAPSGGVEQFF. CDR3 coding DNA: TGCGCCAGCAGCTTGGCCCCCTCAGGGGGCGTAGAGCAGTTCTTC.

This clonotype turned up a few times. The chain uses TRBV7-9 and TRBJ2-1; D possibly matches TRBD1 or TRBD2 (5 bases each). The CDR3 covers 16 residues. Trimming cost V 5 bases and J 7 bases, with 21 bases left between them. Germline CDR1 SEHNR, CDR2 FQNEAQ (reference sequence). CDR3 in DNA: TGTGCCAGCAGCCCCGGGATTGGCAGGGCGGAGAATGAGCAGTTCTTC. Protein product: CASSPGIGRAENEQFF. The full variable domain, completed using reference TRBV7-9 and TRBJ2-1, is DTGVSQNPRHKITKRGQNVTFRCDPISEHNRLYWYRQTLGQGPEFLTYFQNEAQLEKSRLLSDRFSAERPKGSFSTLEIQRTEQGDSAMYLCASSPGIGRAENEQFFGPGTRLTVL.

This clonotype was seen only a few times. The rearrangement uses TRBV9 and TRBJ2-3; D tentatively fits TRBD1 or TRBD2 (5 bases each). With 0 bases removed from V and 5 bases from J, the gap between germline ends came to 13 bases. Germline V gives CDR1 SGDLS, CDR2 YYNGEE. The length of the CDR3 is 15 residues. The DNA of the CDR3 is TGTGCCAGCAGCGTAGCAGGGAGTGGGAAAGATACGCAGTATTTT. Amino acid sequence: CASSVAGSGKDTQYF.

The CDR3 reads CASSPTGGWITEAFF. DNA for the CDR3: TGTGCCAGTTCACCGACAGGGGGCTGGATCACTGAAGCTTTCTTT. This chain connects TRBV19 to TRBJ1-1; 10 nucleotides align to TRBD1. V gave up 8 bases and J gave up 4 bases; unmatched junction bases: 10. The CDR3 consists of 15 residues. Germline V gene data show CDR1 as LNHDA and CDR2 as SQIVND (reference sequence).

The chain couples TRBV20-1 to TRBJ2-1; perhaps TRBD2 as D (5 bases). Germline V gives CDR1 DFQATT, CDR2 SNEGSKA (reference sequence). V dropped 8 bases and J dropped 9 bases, with 14 bases sitting between them. The CDR3 covers 11 residues. The CDR3 DNA reads TGCAGTTTCCCCCACGGGGTTGAGCAGTTCTTC. Protein product: CSFPHGVEQFF.

In its sample, this clonotype was seen a few times. The DNA for the CDR3 is TGTGCCAGCAGCTTGGGCGGGGCGCGGGGGGGCCGTGCAGATACGCAGTATTTT. Its translation is CASSLGGARGGRADTQYF. The rearrangement links TRBV5-4 to TRBJ2-3; 9 nucleotides line up with TRBD2. CDR1 is SGHNT and CDR2 is YYREEE in the germline V gene (reference sequence). The CDR3 runs to 18 residues. With 0 bases clipped from V and 4 bases from J, the junction kept 12 bases outside the gene matches.

At least ten counts were recorded for this clonotype. The chain recombines TRBV9 with TRBJ1-6; D call uncertain. V gave up 2 bases and J gave up 4 bases, with 10 bases separating them. The V gene's germline CDR1 is SGDLS and CDR2 YYNGEE. The CDR3 consists of 15 residues. As DNA, the CDR3 is TGTGCCAGCAGCGTTTCACCCGGATATAATTCACCCCTCCACTTT. Its translation is CASSVSPGYNSPLHF.

This clonotype was recorded at least ten times. The chain is built from TRBV27 and TRBJ2-1; 15 nucleotides match TRBD2. Trimming removed 4 bases from V and 4 bases from J; junction bases left unmatched: 2. This CDR3 comprises 16 residues. From germline, CDR1 is MNHEY and CDR2 SMNVEV (reference sequence). CDR3 DNA sequence: TGTGCCAGCAGTTATGGACTAGCGGGGGGGTACAATGAGCAGTTCTTC. Protein: CASSYGLAGGYNEQFF.

This clonotype was seen a handful of times. This rearrangement joins TRBV27 to TRBJ1-5; no clear D. V was trimmed by 5 bases and J by 1 base, leaving 9 bases between them. The CDR3 is 14 residues long. The germline V gene has CDR1 MNHEY and CDR2 SMNVEV (reference sequence). CDR3 nucleotides: TGTGCCAGCAGTGGTGGGATGAGCAATCAGCCCCAGCATTTT. Its protein product is CASSGGMSNQPQHF.

This clonotype was seen ten or more times. The chain combines TRBV12-3 or TRBV12-4 with TRBJ2-2, with D perhaps matching TRBD2 (5 bases). Trimming shortened V by 1 base and J by 5 bases, and 11 bases separated the two germline ends. The CDR3 runs to 15 residues. In nucleotides, the CDR3 is TGTGCCAGCAGTTTAGGAGGGTCGAGGACCGGGGAGCTGTTTTTT. It translates to CASSLGGSRTGELFF.